This T cell receptor beta chain was recovered during a study of cytotoxic CD8 clonotypes in ibrutinib-treated CLL. Across the whole study: Response samples came after a median roughly 11 months of treatment, range 6 to 36. General study results and limits: Clonotypes that were public were uncommon, and they contracted or stayed stable on treatment.

In its sample, this clone was seen a few times. No antigen is known for it. The repertoire was sequenced with immunoSEQ multiplex PCR; TCRdb's copy has only in-frame clones and lacks some. The repertoire holds approximately 120,000 clones, with under 70% as singletons. V shed 4 bases and J 5 bases; nucleotides not matched to a gene: 6. The length of the CDR3 is 15 residues. Germline V CDR1 and CDR2: SNHLY, FYNNEI. The receptor was derived from a human donor with chronic lymphocytic leukemia. The chain links TRBV2 to TRBJ2-5; 11 bases agree with TRBD2. Sequencing was performed on PBMCs, taken after 24 months of ibrutinib treatment. CDR3 amino acids: CASSALAGGSETQYF. CDR3 coding DNA: TGTGCCAGCAGTGCTCTAGCGGGGGGAAGCGAGACCCAGTACTTC.